These 18 T cell receptor beta chains share one sample of origin, sequenced in a study of T cell responses to AZD1222 COVID-19 vaccine. Sequencing was performed with immunoSEQ multiplex PCR; in TCRdb, only in-frame clones are kept and a portion is missing. The sample includes more than 100,000 clones, nearly 95% seen only once; the top ten take roughly 5.4%. The sample was peripheral blood, taken on day 0 of AZD1222 vaccination. These receptors were obtained from an adult in good health.

V usage is TRBV3-1 (or the pseudogene TRBV3-2) and J usage is TRBJ1-1, with a weak D call TRBD1 (6 bases). Germline V lookup: CDR1 LGHDT, CDR2 YNNKEL (reference sequence). The CDR3 length is 14 residues. V shed 1 base and J shed 4 bases, with 10 bases lying between them. As DNA, the CDR3 is TGTGCCAGCAGCCAAGTTCAGGGGACCACTGAAGCTTTCTTT. It is translated as CASSQVQGTTEAFF.

This clone was observed once. This rearrangement joins TRBV28 to TRBJ1-6; 9 positions match TRBD1. The CDR3 runs to 15 residues. The V gene's germline CDR1 is MDHEN and CDR2 SYDVKM. Unmatched junction bases numbered 7, after V lost 4 bases and J lost 9 bases. The CDR3 coding sequence is TGTGCCAGCAGTTCCCCCGGGACAGGGAGTTCACCCCTCCACTTT. Translation gives CASSSPGTGSSPLHF. The variable domain in full, completed from reference TRBV28 and TRBJ1-6, reads DVKVTQSSRYLVKRTGEKVFLECVQDMDHENMFWYRQDPGLGLRLIYFSYDVKMKEKGDIPEGYSVSREKKERFSLILESASTNQTSMYLCASSSPGTGSSPLHFGNGTRLTVT.

The rearrangement uses TRBV15 and TRBJ2-3; 12 nucleotides match TRBD2. The CDR3 spans 17 residues. J gave up 2 bases and V 1 base, and 4 bases lay outside the gene matches. The germline V gene has CDR1 LNHNV and CDR2 YYDKDF (reference sequence). The CDR3 sequence: CATSRGLAGADTDTQYF. The CDR3 DNA reads TGTGCCACCAGCAGAGGACTAGCGGGGGCCGACACAGATACGCAGTATTTT.

J is TRBJ2-2 and V is TRBV14, with TRBD2 as a possible D gene (7 bases). Germline V gene data show CDR1 as SGHDN and CDR2 as FVKESK. CDR3 size: 16 residues. The ends were cut back, 1 base at V and 5 bases at J, with 14 bases in the middle. The CDR3 sequence: CASSQVGGTWTGELFF. DNA of the CDR3: TGTGCCAGCAGCCAAGTCGGGGGGACATGGACCGGGGAGCTGTTTTTT.

This chain links TRBV15 with TRBJ1-5, with no clear D. The CDR3 is made up of 16 amino acids. V was pared by 3 bases and J by 1 base, with 13 bases between. Germline-derived CDR1 and CDR2 are LNHNV and YYDKDF (reference sequence). The CDR3 sequence is CATSRGRELSNQPQHF. The CDR3 nucleotides are TGTGCCACCAGCAGGGGCCGGGAGCTCAGCAATCAGCCCCAGCATTTT.

The CDR3 protein is CASKTGINGELFF. Written as DNA, the CDR3 is TGTGCCAGCAAGACAGGGATAAACGGGGAGCTGTTTTTT. The V call is TRBV7-3, the J call TRBJ2-2; 7 nucleotides align to TRBD1. Trimming took 7 bases from V and 7 from J; bases not matched to a gene: 6. Germline assignment: CDR1 SGHTA and CDR2 FQGTGA. The length of the CDR3 is 13 residues.

The chain joins TRBV6-5 to TRBJ1-3, with D maybe TRBD1 (5 bases). The CDR3 length is 15 residues. The germline V gene encodes CDR1 MNHEY and CDR2 SVGAGI. The V and J ends lost 6 bases and 1 base respectively, with 13 bases between them. The CDR3 loop reads CASRDDRGSGNTIYF. DNA for the CDR3: TGTGCCAGCAGGGACGACAGAGGTTCTGGAAACACCATATATTTT.

The chain couples TRBV2 to TRBJ2-7, with D perhaps matching TRBD1 (6 bases). The V end was cut by 8 bases, the J end by 1 base, with 15 bases between. The CDR3 has 14 amino acids. The germline gives CDR1 SNHLY, CDR2 FYNNEI. CDR3 loop: CASRTGSLSYEQYF. The CDR3 DNA sequence: TGTGCCAGCCGTACAGGGAGCTTGTCCTACGAGCAGTACTTC.

The chain is built from TRBV2 and TRBJ1-1; D gene uncertain. This CDR3 comprises 11 residues. V was pared by 4 bases and J by 7 bases, with 7 bases between. Germline V gives CDR1 SNHLY, CDR2 FYNNEI. CDR3 protein: CASSGRIEAFF. In DNA, the CDR3 is TGTGCCAGCAGTGGCCGGATTGAAGCTTTCTTT.

The chain carries TRBV5-4 and TRBJ2-7; D is ambiguous. Between the trimmed V and J ends, which lost 4 bases and 8 bases, there was a span of 13 bases. There are 12 residues in the CDR3. CDR1 SGHNT and CDR2 YYREEE come from the germline V gene (reference sequence). CDR3 sequence (DNA): TGTGCCAGCAGCCGTGCTGGCTTCCAGCAGTACTTC. The encoded protein is CASSRAGFQQYF.

The chain links TRBV7-2 to TRBJ2-1, with 9 bases that match TRBD2. The germline V gene has CDR1 SGHTA and CDR2 FQGNSA. V trimming: 1 base; J trimming: 8 bases; junction bases outside the gene matches: 6. The CDR3 spans 15 residues. CDR3 sequence: CASSLGSGSIDEQFF. CDR3 DNA: TGTGCCAGCAGCTTAGGTAGCGGGAGTATCGATGAGCAGTTCTTC.

This chain connects TRBV19 to TRBJ2-1; no clear D. CDR3 length equals 16 residues. V was trimmed by 2 bases and J by 7 bases, leaving 18 bases between them. Germline CDR1 and CDR2: LNHDA and SQIVND (reference sequence). The CDR3 DNA is TGTGCCAGTAGTATAAAACCGTTTGCGGCGAGGAATGAGCAGTTCTTC. Its translation: CASSIKPFAARNEQFF. Full variable domain (outside the CDR3, taken from reference TRBV19 and TRBJ2-1): DGGITQSPKYLFRKEGQNVTLSCEQNLNHDAMYWYRQDPGQGLRLIYYSQIVNDFQKGDIAEGYSVSREKKESFPLTVTSAQKNPTAFYLCASSIKPFAARNEQFFGPGTRLTVL.

This clone occurred once. The genes are TRBV19 and TRBJ1-1, with D uncertain. V was cut by 3 bases and J by 0 bases, with 8 bases left in between. The CDR3 has 14 amino acids. Germline V lookup: CDR1 LNHDA, CDR2 SQIVND (reference sequence). DNA of the CDR3: TGTGCCAGTAGTATGGGCACATTGAACACTGAAGCTTTCTTT. It yields the protein CASSMGTLNTEAFF.

This chain uses TRBV15 with TRBJ1-4, with D unclear. Germline-derived CDR1 and CDR2 are LNHNV and YYDKDF (reference sequence). The CDR3 consists of 13 residues. The V gene lost 8 bases and the J gene lost 0 bases, with 7 bases spanning the gap. The CDR3 nucleotides are TGTGCCACCGCAGCAGCAACTAATGAAAAACTGTTTTTT. The encoded protein is CATAAATNEKLFF.

This clone was seen once. The chain couples TRBV7-2 to TRBJ1-3; D may be TRBD1 (5 bases). The germline V gene has CDR1 SGHTA and CDR2 FQGNSA. The CDR3 runs to 12 residues. The V end lost 2 bases, the J end lost 9 bases, and 8 bases lay between the germline ends. The CDR3 DNA is TGTGCCAGCAGCTTATGGGGGTCCACCATATATTTT. This gives the protein CASSLWGSTIYF.

The genes are TRBV6-1 and TRBJ2-5; D gene unclear. This CDR3 is 14 amino acids long. Germline V gene lookup returns CDR1 MNHNS and CDR2 SASEGT. V was clipped by 1 base and J by 5 bases, with 11 bases between them. In DNA, the CDR3 is TGTGCCAGCAGTGAAGACACATTTGGGGAGACCCAGTACTTC. Amino acids: CASSEDTFGETQYF.

This clone has a single count. The chain carries TRBV6-1 and TRBJ2-5; D gene ambiguous. The CDR3 runs to 12 residues. CDR1 and CDR2 (germline): MNHNS, SASEGT. V gave up 3 bases and J gave up 0 bases, with 2 bases separating them. The CDR3 sequence: CASSDNQETQYF. The CDR3 DNA reads TGTGCCAGCAGTGACAACCAAGAGACCCAGTACTTC.

The chain couples TRBV3-1 (or the pseudogene TRBV3-2) to TRBJ1-4; the D gene is possibly TRBD1 (6 bases). This CDR3 is built from 13 residues. Germline CDR1 is LGHDT and CDR2 is YNNKEL (reference sequence). V lost 3 bases and J 11 bases, leaving 13 bases between the germline ends. CDR3 residues: CASSHEGRGKLFF. CDR3 sequence (DNA): TGTGCCAGCAGCCACGAGGGGAGGGGGAAACTGTTTTTT.